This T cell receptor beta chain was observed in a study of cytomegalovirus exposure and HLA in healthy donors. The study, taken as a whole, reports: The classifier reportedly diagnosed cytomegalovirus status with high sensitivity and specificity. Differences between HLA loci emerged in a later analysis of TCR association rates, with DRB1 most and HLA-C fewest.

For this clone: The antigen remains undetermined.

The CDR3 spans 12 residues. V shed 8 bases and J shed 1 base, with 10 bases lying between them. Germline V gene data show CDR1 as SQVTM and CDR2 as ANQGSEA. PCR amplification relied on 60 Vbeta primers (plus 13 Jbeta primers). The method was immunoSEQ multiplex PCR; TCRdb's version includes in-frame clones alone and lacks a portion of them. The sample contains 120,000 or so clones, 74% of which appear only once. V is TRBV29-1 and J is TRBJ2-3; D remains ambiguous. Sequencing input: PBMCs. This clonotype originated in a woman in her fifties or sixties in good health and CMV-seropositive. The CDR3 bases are TGCAGCTCTGCGGTGGGCACAGATACGCAGTATTTT. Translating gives CSSAVGTDTQYF.